Below, 28 T cell receptor beta chains from the same sample are listed, as sequenced in a study of T cell repertoires in cytomegalovirus infection. TCRdb redid the calling of the reads with MiXCR, one entry per CDR3 protein. The table lists 490,000 or so distinct CDR3 sequences, approximately 11% of them singletons. The sequencing sample was made of PBMCs. All receptors come from a human donor in good health (CMV status not recorded). Some clones in this sample may be carry-over from other donors' samples.

On this clonotype: A read error may explain this, as a much larger clone is one base away. The J gene is TRBJ1-4, the V gene TRBV6-6, with no clear D. The germline CDR1 and CDR2 sequences are MNHNY and SVGAGI (reference sequence). The CDR3 runs 15 residues. CDR3 bases: TGTGCCAGCACCTTACGGACGGCAACTAATGAAAAACTGCTTTTT. This translates into CASTLRTATNEKLLF.

This clonotype was seen a handful of times. The V call is TRBV9, the J call TRBJ2-3; TRBD2 might be the D (5 bases). Per the germline V gene, CDR1 is SGDLS and CDR2 is YYNGEE. The CDR3 totals 16 residues. V was clipped by 2 bases and J by 2 bases, with 15 bases between them. Written as DNA, the CDR3 is TGTGCCAGCAGCGTCTCCAGCGGCATGTTCACAGATACGCAGTATTTT. This translates into CASSVSSGMFTDTQYF.

The chain has TRBV24-1 and TRBJ1-5; 8 nucleotides agree with TRBD1. The CDR3 length is 15 residues. CDR1 is KGHDR and CDR2 is SFDVKD in the germline V gene. J was trimmed by 6 bases and V by 4 bases; bases with no gene match: 7. Written as DNA, the CDR3 is TGTGCCACCAGTGACTCCGGACAGGGTGTTCAGCCCCAGCATTTT. Translated, it gives CATSDSGQGVQPQHF.

This clonotype has at least ten counts. The CDR3 loop reads CASSPGGRAGPTNTQYF. As DNA, the CDR3 is TGCGCCAGCAGCCCCGGGGGGAGAGCGGGACCCACCAATACGCAGTATTTT. This rearrangement joins TRBV4-1 to TRBJ2-3; 7 positions match TRBD2. V shed 4 bases, J shed 7 bases, and the junction held 17 bases outside the gene matches. The CDR3 length is 17 residues. The germline V gene encodes CDR1 MGHRA and CDR2 YSYEKL.

This clonotype was observed at least ten times. V gene TRBV27 combines with J gene TRBJ2-5; 8 bases fit TRBD1. The length of the CDR3 is 14 residues. Germline V gives CDR1 MNHEY, CDR2 SMNVEV (reference sequence). Trimming cost V 0 bases and J 3 bases; bases outside gene matches: 0. CDR3 region: CASSLSTGEETQYF. The CDR3 DNA follows: TGTGCCAGCAGTTTATCGACAGGGGAAGAGACCCAGTACTTC.

This clonotype was counted between two and nine times. For the CDR3, the DNA is TGCAGTGCTCGTACAGGGGGCTCAACCGGGGAGCTGTTTTTT. Translation: CSARTGGSTGELFF. The chain combines TRBV20-1 with TRBJ2-2, with 9 bases identical to TRBD1. Per germline, CDR1 DFQATT and CDR2 SNEGSKA (reference sequence). This CDR3 region has 14 residues. V lost 5 bases and J lost 5; bases outside the gene matches: 6.

The sample holds many counts of this clonotype. In DNA, the CDR3 is TGTGCCAGCAGTGAAGCGGGGGGATCGAAACAGCCCCAGCATTTT. This codes for CASSEAGGSKQPQHF. The chain carries TRBV6-1 and TRBJ1-5, with D perhaps matching TRBD1 (5 bases). CDR1 and CDR2 from the germline V gene are MNHNS and SASEGT. V was cut by 0 bases and J by 7 bases, with 13 bases left in between. The CDR3 runs 15 residues.

There are many counts of this clonotype. The chain couples TRBV20-1 to TRBJ1-6, with D hard to call. The V end lost 0 bases, the J end lost 7 bases, and 7 bases lay between the germline ends. CDR1 and CDR2 from the germline V gene are DFQATT and SNEGSKA (reference sequence). The length of the CDR3 is 13 residues. CDR3 loop: CSARDRSNSPLHF. The CDR3, as DNA: TGCAGTGCTAGAGATCGATCGAATTCACCCCTCCACTTT.

This clonotype has more than one count but fewer than ten. The chain combines TRBV12-3 or TRBV12-4 with TRBJ1-1; D is perhaps TRBD1 (6 bases). The CDR3 is 13 residues long. Trimming removed 1 base from V and 10 bases from J, with 13 bases in between. CDR3 in amino acids: CASSLGVQGLAFF. CDR3 coding DNA: TGTGCCAGCAGTTTAGGGGTACAGGGTTTAGCTTTCTTT.

The chain couples TRBV7-3 to TRBJ2-7; 15 bases agree with TRBD2. The CDR3 runs to 17 residues. Germline V CDR1 and CDR2: SGHTA, FQGTGA. The J segment lost 7 bases and the V segment lost 4 bases, leaving 11 bases of the junction unmatched. For the CDR3, the DNA is TGTGCCAGCAGCTCTCGGACTAGCGGGAGGGCCATGGGAGAGCAGTACTTC. Its translation is CASSSRTSGRAMGEQYF.

This clonotype was observed many times. The chain combines TRBV2 with TRBJ2-2; 8 nucleotides line up with TRBD1. Per germline, CDR1 SNHLY and CDR2 FYNNEI. V shed 8 bases and J 4 bases; nucleotides not matched to a gene: 3. This CDR3 spans 13 amino acids. The CDR3 loop is CASGQGPTGELFF. The DNA for the CDR3 is TGTGCCAGCGGACAGGGCCCCACCGGGGAGCTGTTTTTT.

This chain connects TRBV2 to TRBJ1-1, with TRBD1 identical over 10 bases. Germline CDR1 SNHLY, CDR2 FYNNEI. The CDR3 contains 17 residues. The V and J ends lost 6 bases and 9 bases, in that order; junction bases with no gene match: 19. The CDR3 sequence is CASRPGTGASFSVKAFF. The DNA for the CDR3 is TGTGCCAGCAGACCCGGGACAGGGGCTAGTTTTTCCGTGAAAGCTTTCTTT.

The table lists this clonotype with many counts. The chain links TRBV7-9 to TRBJ2-5, with TRBD1 matching over 10 bases. The CDR3 spans 16 residues. With 1 base clipped from V and 5 bases from J, the junction kept 7 bases outside the gene matches. Germline CDR1 is SEHNR and CDR2 is FQNEAQ (reference sequence). The CDR3 nucleotides read TGTGCCAGCAGCTTAGGGGACAGGGGCCTTCGGGAGACCCAGTACTTC. This translates into CASSLGDRGLRETQYF. Drawing the rest from reference TRBV7-9 and TRBJ2-5, the complete variable domain is DTGVSQNPRHKITKRGQNVTFRCDPISEHNRLYWYRQTLGQGPEFLTYFQNEAQLEKSRLLSDRFSAERPKGSFSTLEIQRTEQGDSAMYLCASSLGDRGLRETQYFGPGTRLLVL.

This clonotype came up many times. The J gene is TRBJ2-3, the V gene TRBV5-1; TRBD1 might be the D (5 bases). Germline V gene sequence: CDR1 SGHRS, CDR2 YFSETQ. This CDR3 region has 15 residues. Trimming removed 4 bases from V and 6 bases from J, with 18 bases in between. The CDR3 nucleotides are TGCGCCAGCAGCGCCTCACCGTCACCAGGGGATACGCAGTATTTT. Encoded protein: CASSASPSPGDTQYF.

There are a few counts of this clonotype. The V gene is TRBV3-1, the J gene TRBJ1-2, with D unclear. The CDR3 covers 14 residues. V dropped 0 bases and J dropped 7 bases, with 12 bases sitting between them. CDR1 LGHDT and CDR2 YNNKEL come from the germline V gene (reference sequence). CDR3 residues: CASSQDPAVLGYTF. CDR3 sequence (DNA): TGTGCCAGCAGCCAAGATCCGGCAGTCCTTGGCTACACCTTC.

This clonotype was found a few times. The chain couples TRBV20-1 to TRBJ2-1; no firm D call. Germline CDR1 is DFQATT and CDR2 is SNEGSKA (reference sequence). V dropped 6 bases and J dropped 9 bases, with 18 bases sitting between them. CDR3 size: 13 residues. The CDR3 sequence: CSASHGKLGEQFF. CDR3 coding DNA: TGCAGTGCCTCGCATGGGAAGTTGGGTGAGCAGTTCTTC.

In this sample, this clonotype turned up many times. The genes are TRBV7-9 and TRBJ2-7; D assignment may be TRBD1 or TRBD2 (5 bases each). The germline V and J ends were trimmed by 5 bases and 7 bases, with 21 bases remaining between them. From germline, CDR1 is SEHNR and CDR2 FQNEAQ (reference sequence). This CDR3 spans 15 amino acids. CDR3 in amino acids: CASSIRLTGRGEQYF. The CDR3 DNA is TGTGCCAGCAGCATTCGCTTGACGGGACGTGGGGAGCAGTACTTC.

CDR3 bases: TGTGCCAGCTCACAGGGGAAAGATACGCAGTATTTT. This sequence encodes CASSQGKDTQYF. The chain employs TRBV18 and TRBJ2-3, with D possibly being TRBD1 (5 bases). V lost 4 bases and J 5 bases, leaving 7 bases between the germline ends. The length of the CDR3 is 12 residues. Per germline, CDR1 KGHSH and CDR2 LQKENI.

A few counts support this clonotype. The chain recombines TRBV29-1 with TRBJ1-2; perhaps TRBD1 as D (5 bases). CDR1 and CDR2 (germline): SQVTM, ANQGSEA. Deletions cut 6 bases from V and 2 bases from J, with 13 bases between. The CDR3 loop spans 13 amino acids. The CDR3 region is CSVDAGSNYGYTF. CDR3 bases: TGCAGCGTCGATGCAGGGTCCAACTATGGCTACACCTTC.

This clonotype was observed many times. This sequence joins TRBV23-1 and TRBJ2-7; D is unclear. TRBV23-1 is placed among ORFs of uncertain function. This CDR3 spans 11 amino acids. V dropped 9 bases and J dropped 6 bases, with 12 bases sitting between them. CDR3: CASRAPGEQYF. In DNA form, the CDR3 reads TGCGCCAGTAGGGCTCCCGGCGAGCAGTACTTC.

With regard to this clonotype: A much larger clonotype is one base distant, so this may be a read error. This chain joins TRBV6-4 and TRBJ2-3; D possibly uses TRBD1 or TRBD2 (5 bases each). This CDR3 comprises 13 residues. Per germline, CDR1 MRHNA and CDR2 SNTAGT. Trimming cost V 3 bases and J 1 base, with 5 bases left between them. CDR3 DNA sequence: TGTGCCAGCAGTGAGGGACGCACAGATACGCAGTATTTT. Translation: CASSEGRTDTQYF.

V is TRBV20-1 and J is TRBJ1-4; no reliable D call. This CDR3 spans 15 amino acids. Trimming stripped 0 bases from V and 5 bases from J, with 13 bases between. Germline V gives CDR1 DFQATT, CDR2 SNEGSKA (reference sequence). The CDR3 is CSARDAGARNEKLFF. CDR3 sequence (DNA): TGCAGTGCTAGAGATGCCGGAGCCCGAAATGAAAAACTGTTTTTT.

This clonotype came up many times. The chain combines TRBV11-2 with TRBJ2-2; D call uncertain. CDR3 size: 14 residues. Trimming removed 0 bases at V and 8 bases at J, with 10 bases between. Germline CDR1 is SGHAT and CDR2 is FQNNGV. In DNA form, the CDR3 reads TGTGCCAGCAGCTTAGAGAGACAATCGGGGGAGCTGTTTTTT. It specifies CASSLERQSGELFF.

In its sample, this clonotype was seen many times. J is TRBJ2-2 and V is TRBV7-2; 10 positions match TRBD2. The CDR3 totals 16 residues. With 2 bases clipped from V and 3 bases from J, the junction kept 3 bases outside the gene matches. Germline CDR1 reads SGHTA; CDR2 reads FQGNSA. The chain's CDR3 is CASSLRAGGYTGELFF. In nucleotides, the CDR3 is TGTGCCAGCAGCTTAAGAGCGGGAGGGTACACCGGGGAGCTGTTTTTT.

This clonotype has ten or more counts. The V and J genes are TRBV28 and TRBJ2-7; tentative D call: TRBD2 (7 bases). Germline V gene data show CDR1 as MDHEN and CDR2 as SYDVKM. This CDR3 has 16 residues. The V end lost 2 bases, the J end lost 0 bases, and 14 bases lay between the germline ends. CDR3 coding DNA: TGTGCCAGCAGTTTAGGGGAGGGGGTTAGCTCCTACGAGCAGTACTTC. As protein: CASSLGEGVSSYEQYF.

Ten or more counts support this clonotype. V and J are TRBV7-2 and TRBJ2-2; D is ambiguous. The V end lost 5 bases, the J end lost 5 bases, and 12 bases lay between the germline ends. The germline CDR1 and CDR2 sequences are SGHTA and FQGNSA. The CDR3 runs to 14 residues. CDR3 sequence: CASSEPGRTGELFF. The DNA for the CDR3 is TGTGCCAGCAGCGAACCCGGACGGACCGGGGAGCTGTTTTTT.

This clonotype was recorded a few times. This chain joins TRBV12-3 or TRBV12-4 and TRBJ1-1; 10 nucleotides match TRBD1. The CDR3 loop spans 13 amino acids. V was clipped by 3 bases and J by 8 bases; unmatched bases: 3. The CDR3 coding sequence is TGTGCCAGCAGTTTTGGGACAGGGGCCGAAGCTTTCTTT. Translation gives CASSFGTGAEAFF.

V usage is TRBV20-1 and J usage is TRBJ2-2; 10 nucleotides align to TRBD2. Germline trimming cut 2 bases from V and 2 bases from J; bases unmatched to any gene: 8. CDR3 length: 17 amino acids. The germline gives CDR1 DFQATT, CDR2 SNEGSKA (reference sequence). The CDR3 spells CSARRLAGDLNTGELFF. In DNA, the CDR3 is TGCAGTGCTAGAAGGCTAGCGGGGGACCTAAACACCGGGGAGCTGTTTTTT.